Below are 2 T cell receptor beta chains sequenced from a single sample in a study of cytomegalovirus exposure and HLA in healthy donors. PCR was performed using 60 Vbeta and 13 Jbeta primers. Repertoires were generated with immunoSEQ multiplex PCR, while TCRdb's copy carries only in-frame clones and drops some. Its listing shows about 110,000 clones. Input material: PBMCs. These receptors were taken from a man aged 18 to 30 in good health and CMV-seronegative.

The genes are TRBV5-6 and TRBJ2-1; 9 bases are a match to TRBD1. V shed 2 bases, J shed 6 bases, and the junction held 6 bases outside the gene matches. This CDR3 contains 15 residues. Per the germline V gene, CDR1 is SGHDT and CDR2 is YYEEEE. CDR3 in amino acids: CASSLRTGVGNEQFF. CDR3 nucleotide sequence: TGTGCCAGCAGCTTAAGGACAGGGGTGGGCAATGAGCAGTTCTTC.

The chain combines TRBV19 with TRBJ1-2; 7 positions match TRBD1. This CDR3 contains 15 residues. V dropped 7 bases and J dropped 3; count of bases not matched to a gene: 11. Germline V gene data show CDR1 as LNHDA and CDR2 as SQIVND (reference sequence). DNA of the CDR3: TGTGCCAGTACCGGTACAGGGCAGGGGGACTATGGCTACACCTTC. Protein: CASTGTGQGDYGYTF.